The present T cell receptor beta chain was sequenced within a study of cytomegalovirus exposure and HLA in healthy donors. The study's findings and limits: In most subjects, TCR beta sequences reportedly gave accurate predictions of HLA-A and HLA-B alleles. It was confirmed in vitro that three of the CMV-associated chains were specific for CMV antigens. Highest at DRB1 and lowest at HLA-C, TCR association rates differed among HLA loci in a later analysis. Among immune exposure information, only CMV serostatus was available.

Primers for the PCR totalled 60 Vbeta and 13 Jbeta. Here immunoSEQ multiplex PCR was the method, and the copy in TCRdb shows in-frame clones only, minus some. The table shows around 130,000 clones, with about 85% occurring only once. For this clone: Its specificity is unknown.

This CDR3 comprises 14 residues. Germline V lookup: CDR1 MDHEN, CDR2 SYDVKM. Between the trimmed V and J ends, which lost 3 bases and 6 bases, there was a span of 9 bases. J is TRBJ1-6 and V is TRBV28; weak D call: TRBD1 (5 bases). This TCR was recovered from a woman in her twenties or thirties in good health and CMV-seropositive. Specimen: PBMCs. The CDR3 DNA reads TGTGCCAGCAGTTTTGGAGGGGTTAATTCACCCCTCCACTTT. It yields the protein CASSFGGVNSPLHF.